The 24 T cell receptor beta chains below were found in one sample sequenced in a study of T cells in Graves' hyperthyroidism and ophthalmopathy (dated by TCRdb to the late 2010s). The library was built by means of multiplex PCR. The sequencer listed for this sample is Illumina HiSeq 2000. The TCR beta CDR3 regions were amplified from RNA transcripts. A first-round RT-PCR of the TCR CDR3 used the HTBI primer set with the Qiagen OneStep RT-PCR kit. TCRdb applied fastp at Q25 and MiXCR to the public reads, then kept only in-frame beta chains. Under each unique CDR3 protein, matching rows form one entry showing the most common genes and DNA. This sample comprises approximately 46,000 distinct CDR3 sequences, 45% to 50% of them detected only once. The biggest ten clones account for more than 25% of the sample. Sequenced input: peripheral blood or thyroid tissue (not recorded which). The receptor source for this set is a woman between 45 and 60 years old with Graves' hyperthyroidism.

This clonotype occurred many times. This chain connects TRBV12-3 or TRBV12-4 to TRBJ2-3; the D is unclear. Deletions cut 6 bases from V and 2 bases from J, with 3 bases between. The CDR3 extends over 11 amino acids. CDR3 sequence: CASSITDTQYF. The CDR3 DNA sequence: TGTGCCAGCAGCATCACAGATACGCAGTATTTT.

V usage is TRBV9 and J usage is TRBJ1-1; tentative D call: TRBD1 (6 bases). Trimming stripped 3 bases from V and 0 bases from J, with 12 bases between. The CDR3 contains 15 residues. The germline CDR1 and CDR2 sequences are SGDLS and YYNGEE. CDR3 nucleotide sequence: TGTGCCAGCAGCGGGACAGCCTCCTTGAACACTGAAGCTTTCTTT. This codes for CASSGTASLNTEAFF.

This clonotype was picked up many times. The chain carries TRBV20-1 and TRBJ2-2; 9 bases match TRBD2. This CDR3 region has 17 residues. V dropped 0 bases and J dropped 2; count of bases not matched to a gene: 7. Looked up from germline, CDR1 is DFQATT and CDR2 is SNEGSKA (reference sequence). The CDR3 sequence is CSARDWMREGNTGELFF. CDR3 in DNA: TGCAGTGCTAGAGATTGGATGCGGGAGGGAAACACCGGGGAGCTGTTTTTT.

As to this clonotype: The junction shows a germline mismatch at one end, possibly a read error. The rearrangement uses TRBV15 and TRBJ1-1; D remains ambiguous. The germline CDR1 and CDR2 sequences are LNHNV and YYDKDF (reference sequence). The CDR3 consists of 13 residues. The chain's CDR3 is CAASRAGNTEAFF. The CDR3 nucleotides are TGTGCCGCCAGCAGAGCAGGGAACACTGAAGCTTTCTTT. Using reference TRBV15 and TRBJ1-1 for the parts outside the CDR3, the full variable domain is DAMVIQNPRYQVTQFGKPVTLSCSQTLNHNVMYWYQQKSSQAPKLLFHYYDKDFNNEADTPDNFQSRRPNTSFCFLDIRSPGLGDTAMYLCAASRAGNTEAFFGQGTRLTVV.

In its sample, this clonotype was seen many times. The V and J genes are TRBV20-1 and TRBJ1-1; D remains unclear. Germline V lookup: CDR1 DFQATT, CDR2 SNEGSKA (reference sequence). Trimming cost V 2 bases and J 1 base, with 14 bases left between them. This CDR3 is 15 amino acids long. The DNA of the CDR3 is TGCAGTGCTAGACCCCTCCTCGGGGAGAACACTGAAGCTTTCTTT. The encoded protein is CSARPLLGENTEAFF.

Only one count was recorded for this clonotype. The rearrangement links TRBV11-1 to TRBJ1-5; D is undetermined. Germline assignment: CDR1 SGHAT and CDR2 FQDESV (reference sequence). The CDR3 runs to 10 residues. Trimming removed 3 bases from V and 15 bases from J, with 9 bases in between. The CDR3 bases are TGTGCCAGCAGCTTCACGTCCCCGCATTTT. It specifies CASSFTSPHF.

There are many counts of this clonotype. In nucleotides, the CDR3 is TGTGCCAGCAGCTTGGGTGGAGTCCAAACCGGGGAGCTGTTTTTT. Its translation is CASSLGGVQTGELFF. This chain links TRBV7-2 with TRBJ2-2, with D uncertain. V was pared by 3 bases and J by 5 bases, with 13 bases between. Germline lookup yields CDR1 SGHTA and CDR2 FQGNSA. The CDR3 has 15 residues.

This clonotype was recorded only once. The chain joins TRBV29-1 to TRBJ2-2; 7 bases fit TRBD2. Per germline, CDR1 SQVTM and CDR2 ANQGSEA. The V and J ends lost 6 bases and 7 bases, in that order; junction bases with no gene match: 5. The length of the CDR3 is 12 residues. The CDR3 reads CSVRRTSGELFF. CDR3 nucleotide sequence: TGCAGCGTCCGACGGACTAGCGGGGAGCTGTTTTTT.

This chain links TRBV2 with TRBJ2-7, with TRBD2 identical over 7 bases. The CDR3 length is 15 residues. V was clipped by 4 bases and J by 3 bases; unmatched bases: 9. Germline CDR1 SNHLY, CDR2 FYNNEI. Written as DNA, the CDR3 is TGTGCCAGCAGTGTGGGAGGGGCTGGATTCTACGAGCAGTACTTC. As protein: CASSVGGAGFYEQYF.

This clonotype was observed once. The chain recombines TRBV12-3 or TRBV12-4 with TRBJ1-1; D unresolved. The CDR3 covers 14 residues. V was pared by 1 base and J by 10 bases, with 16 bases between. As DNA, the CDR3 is TGTGCCAGCAGTTTAGGAGTGGCTAACGCTGGAGCTTTCTTT. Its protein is CASSLGVANAGAFF.

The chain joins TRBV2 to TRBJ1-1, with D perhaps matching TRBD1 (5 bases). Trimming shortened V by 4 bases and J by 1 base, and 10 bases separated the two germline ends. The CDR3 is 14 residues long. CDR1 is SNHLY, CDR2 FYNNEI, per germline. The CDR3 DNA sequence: TGTGCCAGCAGTGGGGGGGTAGGGAACACTGAAGCTTTCTTT. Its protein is CASSGGVGNTEAFF.

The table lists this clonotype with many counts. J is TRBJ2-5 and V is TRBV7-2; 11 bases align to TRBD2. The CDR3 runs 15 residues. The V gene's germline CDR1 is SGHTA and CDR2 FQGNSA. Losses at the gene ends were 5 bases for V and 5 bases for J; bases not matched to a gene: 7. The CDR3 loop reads CASSRGGLAVETQYF. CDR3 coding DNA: TGTGCCAGCAGCAGGGGGGGACTAGCGGTGGAGACCCAGTACTTC. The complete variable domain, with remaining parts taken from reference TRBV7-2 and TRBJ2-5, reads GAGVSQSPSNKVTEKGKDVELRCDPISGHTALYWYRQSLGQGLEFLIYFQGNSAPDKSGLPSDRFSAERTGGSVSTLTIQRTQQEDSAVYLCASSRGGLAVETQYFGPGTRLLVL.

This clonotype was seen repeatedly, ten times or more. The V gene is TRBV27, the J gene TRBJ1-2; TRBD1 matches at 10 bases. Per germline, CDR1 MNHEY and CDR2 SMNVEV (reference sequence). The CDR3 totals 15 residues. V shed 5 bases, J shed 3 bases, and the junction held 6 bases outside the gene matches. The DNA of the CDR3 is TGTGCCAGCAGTCCAGACAGGGGGCTGTACTATGGCTACACCTTC. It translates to CASSPDRGLYYGYTF.

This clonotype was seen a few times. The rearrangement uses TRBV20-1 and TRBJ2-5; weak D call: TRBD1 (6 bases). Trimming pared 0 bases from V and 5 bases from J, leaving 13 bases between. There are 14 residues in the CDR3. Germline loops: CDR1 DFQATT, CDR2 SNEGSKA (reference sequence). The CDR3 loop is CSARDVGAKETQYF. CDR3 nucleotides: TGCAGTGCTAGAGATGTGGGGGCCAAGGAGACCCAGTACTTC.

The CDR3 is CSVGGQGSGANVLTF. The CDR3 region has the DNA TGCAGCGTTGGGGGACAGGGCTCTGGGGCCAACGTCCTGACTTTC. The rearrangement links TRBV29-1 to TRBJ2-6, with 9 nucleotides matching TRBD1. The CDR3 extends over 15 amino acids. The V and J ends lost 4 bases and 0 bases, in that order; junction bases with no gene match: 1. CDR1 and CDR2 (germline): SQVTM, ANQGSEA.

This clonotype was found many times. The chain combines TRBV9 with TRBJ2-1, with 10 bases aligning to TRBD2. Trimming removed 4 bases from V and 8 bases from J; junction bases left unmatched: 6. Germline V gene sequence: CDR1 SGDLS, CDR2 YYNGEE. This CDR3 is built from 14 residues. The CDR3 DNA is TGTGCCAGCAGCTCTAGCGGGAGAGCCGATGAGCAGTTCTTC. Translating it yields CASSSSGRADEQFF.

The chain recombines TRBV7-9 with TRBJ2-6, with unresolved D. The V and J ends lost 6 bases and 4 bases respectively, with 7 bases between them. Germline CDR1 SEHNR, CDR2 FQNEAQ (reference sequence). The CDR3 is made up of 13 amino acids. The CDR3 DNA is TGTGCCAGCAGTAGGTGGGGGGCCAACGTCCTGACTTTC. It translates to CASSRWGANVLTF.

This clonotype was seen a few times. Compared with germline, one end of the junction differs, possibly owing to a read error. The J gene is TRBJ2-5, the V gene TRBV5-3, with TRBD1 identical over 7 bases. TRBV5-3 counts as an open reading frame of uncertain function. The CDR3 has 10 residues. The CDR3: CASSLSGQSF. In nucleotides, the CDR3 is TGTGCCAGTAGCTTATCGGGACAGTCGTTC.

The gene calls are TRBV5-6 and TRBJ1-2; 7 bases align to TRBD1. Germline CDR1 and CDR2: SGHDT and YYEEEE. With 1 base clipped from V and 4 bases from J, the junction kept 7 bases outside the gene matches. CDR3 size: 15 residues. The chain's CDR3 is CASSLIQGTAYGYTF. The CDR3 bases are TGTGCCAGCAGCTTGATACAGGGGACGGCCTATGGCTACACCTTC.

DNA for the CDR3: TGCAGCGTCTATGGCTACACCTTC. As protein: CSVYGYTF. This sequence joins TRBV29-1 and TRBJ1-2; D remains ambiguous. Trimming left V 6 bases short and J 4 bases short, with 0 bases between. The CDR3 is made up of 8 amino acids. Germline assignment: CDR1 SQVTM and CDR2 ANQGSEA.

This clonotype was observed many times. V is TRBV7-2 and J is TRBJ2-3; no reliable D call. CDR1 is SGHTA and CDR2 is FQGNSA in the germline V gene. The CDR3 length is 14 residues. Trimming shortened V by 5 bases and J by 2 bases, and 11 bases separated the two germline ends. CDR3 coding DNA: TGTGCCAGCAGCCCCGACCGCCACACAGATACGCAGTATTTT. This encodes CASSPDRHTDTQYF.

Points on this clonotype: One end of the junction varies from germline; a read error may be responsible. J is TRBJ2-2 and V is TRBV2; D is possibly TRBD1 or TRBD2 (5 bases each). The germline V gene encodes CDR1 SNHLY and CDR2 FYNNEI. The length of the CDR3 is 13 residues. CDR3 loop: CASSSQGSGELSF. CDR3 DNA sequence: TGTGCCAGCAGCAGCCAGGGATCCGGGGAACTGTCTTTT.

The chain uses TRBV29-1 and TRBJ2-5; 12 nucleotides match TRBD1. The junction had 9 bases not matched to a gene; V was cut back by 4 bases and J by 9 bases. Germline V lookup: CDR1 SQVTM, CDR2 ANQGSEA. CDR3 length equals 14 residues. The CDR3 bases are TGCAGCGTTGTTGGGACAGGGGGCGTTAGGGCCCAGTACTTC. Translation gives CSVVGTGGVRAQYF.

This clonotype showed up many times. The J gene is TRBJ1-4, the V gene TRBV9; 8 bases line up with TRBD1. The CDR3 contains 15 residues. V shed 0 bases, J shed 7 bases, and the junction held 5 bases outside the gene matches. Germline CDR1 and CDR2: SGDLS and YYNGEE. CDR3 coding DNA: TGTGCCAGCAGCGTAGGCGGACAGGGATTTGAAAAACTGTTTTTT. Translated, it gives CASSVGGQGFEKLFF.